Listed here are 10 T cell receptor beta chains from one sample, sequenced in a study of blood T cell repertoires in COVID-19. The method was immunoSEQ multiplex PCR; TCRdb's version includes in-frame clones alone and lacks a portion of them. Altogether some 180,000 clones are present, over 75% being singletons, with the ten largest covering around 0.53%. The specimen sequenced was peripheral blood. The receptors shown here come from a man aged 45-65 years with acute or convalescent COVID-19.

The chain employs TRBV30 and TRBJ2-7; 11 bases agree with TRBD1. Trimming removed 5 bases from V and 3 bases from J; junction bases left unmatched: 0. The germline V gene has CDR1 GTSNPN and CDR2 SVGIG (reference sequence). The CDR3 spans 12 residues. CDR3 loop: CAWGTGGYEQYV. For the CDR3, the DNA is TGTGCCTGGGGGACAGGGGGCTACGAGCAGTACGTC.

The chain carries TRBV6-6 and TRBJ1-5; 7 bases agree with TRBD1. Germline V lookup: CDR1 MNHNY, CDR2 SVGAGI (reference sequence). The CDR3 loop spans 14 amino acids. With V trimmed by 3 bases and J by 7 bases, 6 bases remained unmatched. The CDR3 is CASSYTTGQQPQHF. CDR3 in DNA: TGTGCCAGCAGTTATACGACAGGGCAGCAGCCCCAGCATTTT.

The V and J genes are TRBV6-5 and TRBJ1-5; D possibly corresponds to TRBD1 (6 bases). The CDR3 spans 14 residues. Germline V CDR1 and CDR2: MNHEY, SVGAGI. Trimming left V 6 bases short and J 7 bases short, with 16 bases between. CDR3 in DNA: TGTGCCAGCAGCCGGGGAGGGGGTGGGCAGCCCCAGCATTTT. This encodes CASSRGGGGQPQHF.

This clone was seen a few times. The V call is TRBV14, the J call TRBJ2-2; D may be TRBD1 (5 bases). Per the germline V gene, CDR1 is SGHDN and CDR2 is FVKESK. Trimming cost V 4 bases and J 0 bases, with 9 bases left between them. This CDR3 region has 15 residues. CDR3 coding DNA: TGTGCCAGCAGCCCAGGGTGGCCGAACACCGGGGAGCTGTTTTTT. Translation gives CASSPGWPNTGELFF.

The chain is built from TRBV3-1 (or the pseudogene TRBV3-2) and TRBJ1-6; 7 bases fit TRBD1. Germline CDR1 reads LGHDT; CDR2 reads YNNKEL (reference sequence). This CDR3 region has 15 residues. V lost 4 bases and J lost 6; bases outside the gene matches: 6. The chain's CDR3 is CASSPRDRTNSPLHF. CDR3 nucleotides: TGTGCCAGCAGCCCCCGGGACAGAACTAATTCACCCCTCCACTTT.

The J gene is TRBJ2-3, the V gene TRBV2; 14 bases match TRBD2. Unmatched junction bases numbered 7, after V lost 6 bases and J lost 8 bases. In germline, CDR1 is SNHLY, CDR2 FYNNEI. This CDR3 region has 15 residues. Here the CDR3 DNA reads TGTGCCAGCAGCGAGACTAGCGGGGGGGCAGCTACGCAGTATTTT. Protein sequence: CASSETSGGAATQYF.

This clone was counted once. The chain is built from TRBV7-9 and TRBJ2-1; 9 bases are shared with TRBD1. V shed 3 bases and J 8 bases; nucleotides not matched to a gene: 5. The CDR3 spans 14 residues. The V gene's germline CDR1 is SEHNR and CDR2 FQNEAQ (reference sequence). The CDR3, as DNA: TGTGCCAGCAGCTTCCAGGACAGGGGTTATGAGCAGTTCTTC. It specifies CASSFQDRGYEQFF.

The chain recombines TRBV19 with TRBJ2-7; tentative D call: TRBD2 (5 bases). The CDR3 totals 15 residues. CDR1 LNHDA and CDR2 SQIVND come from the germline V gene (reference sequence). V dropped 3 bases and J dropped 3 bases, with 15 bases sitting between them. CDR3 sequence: CASSIRFSGFYEQYF. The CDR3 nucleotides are TGTGCCAGTAGTATCCGTTTCTCGGGATTCTACGAGCAGTACTTC.

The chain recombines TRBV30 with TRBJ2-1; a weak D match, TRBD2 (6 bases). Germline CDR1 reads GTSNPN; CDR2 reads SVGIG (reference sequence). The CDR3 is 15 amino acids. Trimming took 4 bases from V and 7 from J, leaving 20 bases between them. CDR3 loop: CAWMGKGPAGNEQFF. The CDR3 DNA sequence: TGTGCCTGGATGGGGAAGGGGCCCGCGGGGAATGAGCAGTTCTTC.

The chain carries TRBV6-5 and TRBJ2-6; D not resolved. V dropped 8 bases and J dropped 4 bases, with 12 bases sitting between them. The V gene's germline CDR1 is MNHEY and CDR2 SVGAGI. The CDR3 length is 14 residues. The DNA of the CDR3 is TGTGCCAGCCGGAGAACCTCAGGGGCCAACGTCCTGACTTTC. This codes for CASRRTSGANVLTF.